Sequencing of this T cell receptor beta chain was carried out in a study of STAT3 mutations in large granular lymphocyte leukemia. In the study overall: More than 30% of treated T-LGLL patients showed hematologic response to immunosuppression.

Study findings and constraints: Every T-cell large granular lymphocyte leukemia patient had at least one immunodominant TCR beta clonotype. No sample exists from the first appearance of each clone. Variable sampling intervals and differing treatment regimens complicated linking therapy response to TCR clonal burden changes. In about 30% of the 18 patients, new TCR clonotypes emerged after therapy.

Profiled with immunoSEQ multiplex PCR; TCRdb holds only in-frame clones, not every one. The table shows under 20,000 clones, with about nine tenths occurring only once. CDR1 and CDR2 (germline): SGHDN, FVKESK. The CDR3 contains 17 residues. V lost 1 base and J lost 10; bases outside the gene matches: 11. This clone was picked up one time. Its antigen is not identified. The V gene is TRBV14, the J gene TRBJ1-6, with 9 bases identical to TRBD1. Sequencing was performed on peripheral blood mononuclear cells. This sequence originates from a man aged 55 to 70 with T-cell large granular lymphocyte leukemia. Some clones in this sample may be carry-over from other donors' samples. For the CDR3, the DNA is TGTGCCAGCAGCCAAGTCCCCCCCGGGACAGGGAGCTCACCCCTCCACTTT. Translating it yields CASSQVPPGTGSSPLHF.